The next 15 T cell receptor beta chains were all read from a single sample in a study of Ad26.COV2.S vaccination and SARS-CoV-2 variants. Sequenced by immunoSEQ multiplex PCR; TCRdb stores in-frame clones only, minus some. The sample lists approximately 400,000 clones; about 90% were seen once. Sequencing used peripheral blood, obtained after recovery from COVID-19. These receptors came from a human donor who had recovered from COVID-19.

The rearrangement uses TRBV6-6 and TRBJ1-2, with no clear D. The length of the CDR3 is 13 residues. With 6 bases removed from V and 2 bases from J, the gap between germline ends came to 10 bases. In germline, CDR1 is MNHNY, CDR2 SVGAGI (reference sequence). CDR3 residues: CASRYGRNYGYTF. In nucleotides, the CDR3 is TGTGCCAGCAGATACGGACGGAACTATGGCTACACCTTC.

The gene calls are TRBV7-2 and TRBJ1-4, with TRBD1 matching over 7 bases. V was pared by 4 bases and J by 3 bases, with 2 bases of the junction left unmatched. The CDR3 runs to 14 residues. CDR1 SGHTA and CDR2 FQGNSA come from the germline V gene. The CDR3 protein is CASSWTGSNEKLFF. The CDR3 coding sequence is TGTGCCAGCAGCTGGACAGGCTCTAATGAAAAACTGTTTTTT.

The chain employs TRBV10-3 and TRBJ2-5; D unresolved. CDR1 and CDR2 from the germline V gene are ENHRY and SYGVKD. CDR3 length equals 14 residues. V was clipped by 10 bases and J by 1 base, with 16 bases between them. CDR3 region: CATSQVSSQETQYF. The CDR3 DNA reads as TGTGCCACCTCCCAAGTCAGCAGCCAAGAGACCCAGTACTTC.

The V call is TRBV6-5, the J call TRBJ1-2; 8 bases align to TRBD1. V was pared by 7 bases and J by 5 bases, with 6 bases of the junction left unmatched. Looked up from germline, CDR1 is MNHEY and CDR2 is SVGAGI. The CDR3 has 13 amino acids. The CDR3: CASTQGAGYGYTF. CDR3 DNA: TGTGCCAGCACCCAGGGGGCTGGGTATGGCTACACCTTC.

This clone has only one observation. The DNA of the CDR3 is TGTGCCAGCAGCTTAAACCGAAACAGGGCCCAACTGTTTTTT. This translates into CASSLNRNRAQLFF. V usage is TRBV7-2 and J usage is TRBJ1-4, with D perhaps TRBD1 (6 bases). This CDR3 has 14 residues. The germline V gene encodes CDR1 SGHTA and CDR2 FQGNSA. The ends were cut back, 2 bases at V and 12 bases at J, with 16 bases in the middle. The whole variable domain, remainder taken from reference TRBV7-2 and TRBJ1-4, is GAGVSQSPSNKVTEKGKDVELRCDPISGHTALYWYRQSLGQGLEFLIYFQGNSAPDKSGLPSDRFSAERTGGSVSTLTIQRTQQEDSAVYLCASSLNRNRAQLFFGSGTQLSVL.

This chain connects TRBV2 to TRBJ2-5; 12 nucleotides line up with TRBD2. Germline CDR1 is SNHLY and CDR2 is FYNNEI. Germline trimming cut 6 bases from V and 5 bases from J; bases unmatched to any gene: 10. The CDR3 is 16 amino acids. The CDR3 loop reads CASSQLAGGTLETQYF. CDR3 DNA sequence: TGTGCCAGCAGCCAACTAGCGGGGGGAACTCTGGAGACCCAGTACTTC.

This clone was seen once. V is TRBV7-2 and J is TRBJ2-5; 10 bases fit TRBD1. Germline CDR1 reads SGHTA; CDR2 reads FQGNSA. The CDR3 consists of 14 residues. V trimming: 1 base; J trimming: 4 bases; junction bases outside the gene matches: 0. CDR3 nucleotides: TGTGCCAGCAGCTTAGGACAGGGGGCAGAGACCCAGTACTTC. Amino acids: CASSLGQGAETQYF.

The chain has TRBV7-8 and TRBJ2-3, with TRBD1 identical over 10 bases. Germline loops: CDR1 SGHVS, CDR2 FQNEAQ. Unmatched junction bases numbered 24, after V lost 4 bases and J lost 2 bases. The CDR3 runs 22 residues. The CDR3 DNA reads as TGTGCCAGCAGCTCTGGCTCAGTACTGGGACAGGGGAGACCCTCCCCCACAGATACGCAGTATTTT. It encodes CASSSGSVLGQGRPSPTDTQYF.

This rearrangement joins TRBV14 to TRBJ2-5; no clear D. Per germline, CDR1 SGHDN and CDR2 FVKESK. Trimming took off 2 bases at V and 7 bases at J, with 23 bases between the two ends. CDR3 length equals 17 residues. CDR3 sequence reads: CASSQTQANLPKATQYF. CDR3 bases: TGTGCCAGCAGCCAAACCCAGGCGAACTTACCCAAGGCGACCCAGTACTTC.

A single count supports this clone. The chain couples TRBV7-8 to TRBJ1-2, with 9 bases that match TRBD1. Germline-derived CDR1 and CDR2 are SGHVS and FQNEAQ. The CDR3 runs 13 residues. The J segment lost 7 bases and the V segment lost 1 base, leaving 1 base of the junction unmatched. This chain's CDR3 is CASSLDRGPGYTF. The CDR3 DNA is TGTGCCAGCAGCTTAGACAGGGGGCCTGGCTACACCTTC.

The rearrangement links TRBV5-1 to TRBJ2-3; possibly TRBD1 or TRBD2 for D (5 bases each). Germline loops: CDR1 SGHRS, CDR2 YFSETQ. V was pared by 1 base and J by 1 base, with 10 bases between. This CDR3 is 15 amino acids long. The CDR3 DNA sequence: TGCGCCAGCAGCTTGCTGGGGGTGGGCACAGATACGCAGTATTTT. It codes for CASSLLGVGTDTQYF.

The chain combines TRBV2 with TRBJ2-2; 11 nucleotides line up with TRBD1. The CDR3 loop spans 17 amino acids. CDR1 is SNHLY and CDR2 is FYNNEI in the germline V gene. Trimming cost V 3 bases and J 10 bases; bases outside gene matches: 13. This CDR3 reads CASSDAIGQGASAELFF. Written as DNA, the CDR3 is TGTGCCAGCAGTGATGCAATCGGACAGGGGGCTTCTGCGGAGCTGTTTTTT.

V gene TRBV11-2 combines with J gene TRBJ1-4; D may be TRBD1 (5 bases). The CDR3 extends over 14 amino acids. Trimming left V 4 bases short and J 8 bases short, with 14 bases between. The germline V gene has CDR1 SGHAT and CDR2 FQNNGV. The CDR3 here is CASSSGPEAEKLFF. The CDR3, as DNA: TGTGCCAGCAGCTCAGGGCCAGAGGCCGAAAAACTGTTTTTT.

V gene TRBV7-6 combines with J gene TRBJ2-3; 10 positions match TRBD2. Germline V gene lookup returns CDR1 SGHVS and CDR2 FNYEAQ. The CDR3 consists of 17 residues. The V gene end was trimmed by 1 base and the J gene end by 5 bases; junction bases not matched to a gene: 9. CDR3 sequence reads: CASSLVVAGGPLDTQYF. CDR3 DNA: TGTGCCAGCAGCTTAGTCGTAGCGGGGGGCCCCTTAGATACGCAGTATTTT.

The rearrangement uses TRBV5-3 and TRBJ2-3; a possible D gene is TRBD1 (6 bases). TRBV5-3 is reported as an ORF; its role is uncertain. This CDR3 region has 15 residues. V was pared by 9 bases and J by 1 base, with 18 bases between. The CDR3 spells CAIPKTGYGTDTQYF. CDR3 nucleotides: TGTGCCATCCCAAAGACAGGATATGGCACAGATACGCAGTATTTT.